This T cell receptor beta chain appears in the sequencing data of a study of blood T cell repertoires in COVID-19. Study at large: Whether acute or convalescent, the COVID-19 samples came from the United States, Italy and Spain.

As handled by the study authors: Reference gene primers were amplified, and this amplification served to estimate nucleated cell counts. Only in-frame clones appear in the TCRdb table, and some are missing; sequencing was by immunoSEQ multiplex PCR. V and J calls and clone size follow that table, whereas D and trimming were derived from the DNA. This table holds 200,000 to 300,000 clones, roughly 90% found once. This CDR3 has 13 residues. The germline V gene has CDR1 MNHEY and CDR2 SVGAGI. The V end was cut by 11 bases, the J end by 3 bases, with 16 bases between. Assignments of participants to cohorts depended upon their own reported clinical history. The study counted Cohort 3 donors as recovered given two negative PCRs, clearance, or symptom resolution.

The receptor was isolated from a man between 35 and 55 years old who had recovered from COVID-19. This chain joins TRBV6-5 and TRBJ1-1; D is ambiguous. Sequenced material: PBMCs or T cells enriched from blood (not recorded which). The CDR3 loop is CALLRRGDTEAFF. The CDR3 DNA follows: TGTGCCCTATTACGCCGGGGTGACACTGAAGCTTTCTTT.